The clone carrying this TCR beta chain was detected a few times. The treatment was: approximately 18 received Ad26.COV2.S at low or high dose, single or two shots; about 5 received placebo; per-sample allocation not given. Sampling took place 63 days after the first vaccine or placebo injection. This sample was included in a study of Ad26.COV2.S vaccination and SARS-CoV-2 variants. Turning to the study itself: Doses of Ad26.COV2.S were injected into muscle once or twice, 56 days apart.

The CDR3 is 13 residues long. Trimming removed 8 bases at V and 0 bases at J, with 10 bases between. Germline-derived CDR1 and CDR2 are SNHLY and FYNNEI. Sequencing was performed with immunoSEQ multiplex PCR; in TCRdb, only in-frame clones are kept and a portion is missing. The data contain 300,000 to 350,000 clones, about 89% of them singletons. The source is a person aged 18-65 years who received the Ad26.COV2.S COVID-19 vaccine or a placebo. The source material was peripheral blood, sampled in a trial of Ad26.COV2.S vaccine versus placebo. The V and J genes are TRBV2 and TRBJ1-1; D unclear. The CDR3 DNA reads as TGTGCCAGCGTGTATCGGGTGAACACTGAAGCTTTCTTT. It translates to CASVYRVNTEAFF.